The TCR beta chain under discussion was sequenced for a study of T cell responses to AZD1222 COVID-19 vaccine. Notes on the study in general: Donors in the cohort were predominantly white British and more often female, and clonal diversity was possibly underestimated.

In regard to this clone: As yet, its antigen is unknown.

Produced via immunoSEQ multiplex PCR; TCRdb's table is partial and in-frame only. In the table there are 120,000 to 150,000 clones, roughly nine tenths of which are singletons. This CDR3 contains 16 residues. In germline, CDR1 is SGHDT, CDR2 YYEEEE. V lost 4 bases and J lost 7, with 21 bases in between. The sample consisted of peripheral blood, taken 28 days after the second AZD1222 dose. The chain employs TRBV5-6 and TRBJ2-1; a weak D match, TRBD1 (6 bases). The TCR comes from an adult who received the AZD1222 COVID-19 vaccine. The chain's CDR3 is CASSPLGGATLNEQFF. For the CDR3, the DNA is TGTGCCAGCAGCCCGCTAGGGGGAGCCACCTTGAATGAGCAGTTCTTC.